This T cell receptor beta chain was sequenced for a study of human T cells and chemical hapten exposure (dated by TCRdb to the early 2020s). Study-level background: Libraries were pooled for sequencing, and per-sample TCR yields varied mainly because of small differences in library volumes within the pool. The study tracked peripheral blood TCR repertoire changes in vivo during primary and secondary sensitization to the hapten diphenylcyclopropenone (DPC) in alopecia patients. What the authors observed across the whole study: After repeated subsampling, the strength of the expansion versus patch-test correlation and the threshold at which it became significant changed. The number of TCRs above 1 in 1000 frequency did not change with DPC sensitization; there was no evidence of global repertoire structure alterations.

Total RNA was extracted from unfractionated whole blood that had been collected in Tempus Blood RNA tubes. Four to six healthy volunteers were used as TCR sequencing controls and were bled at day 0, 2 weeks and 6 weeks. Worth noting for this clonotype: Its antigen remains undetermined. Nothing much larger sits one base from this clone, and base qualities are not available.

The V end gives up 4 bases and the J end 3 bases, leaving 7 bases in the junction not matched to a gene. CDR1 and CDR2 (LNHNV, YYDKDF) derive from the germline V gene (reference sequence). The CDR3, from cysteine to phenylalanine, totals 15 residues. The kept DNA is CDR3 alone, 45 bases in frame from the first base. Library preparation attached unique molecular identifiers to individual cDNA molecules for quantitative, reproducible TCR counting. Each blood RNA sample was used to sequence both TCR alpha and TCR beta chains. From the authors' description of their analysis: The median number of TCRs per sample was 95,638, ranging from roughly 23,224 to 690,600. V, J and CDR3 annotation of the TCR reads was carried out using the Decombinator software suite. Every sample was subsampled to the same number of TCRs (28,000) for the PS versus PT1 abundance plots. Expanded TCRs were defined as absent before sensitization and observed at least eight times at the 2-week time point. The public reads were reanalyzed by TCRdb: fastp trimming at Q25, MiXCR alignment, in-frame beta chains only. Every CDR3 protein is listed once, alongside the most common genes and DNA of its rows. In this record, the V and J calls reflect TCRdb's handling and not the investigators' own analysis. Here the sample has about 120,000 distinct CDR3 sequences; approximately 9.3% occur a single time. The top ten clonotypes cover around 1.5% of the sample.

The receptor chain draws on TRBV15 and TRBJ2-3; TRBD2 matches 7 bases in the middle. The TCR originated in a human donor in good health. Some clones in this sample may be carry-over from other donors' samples. Donor details come from another sample of the same person, matched by shared clones. The sequencing input was whole blood. The CDR3 here reads CATSITVGGTDTQYF. The DNA reads as follows: TGTGCCACCAGCATCACGGTGGGGGGGACAGATACGCAGTATTTT.